This TCR beta chain was identified in a study of T-cell memory formation after mild COVID-19. Study at large: Clusters were largely donor specific. Points from the study as a whole: Mainly in CM and EM were contracting CD4+ clones; CD8+ were in EMRA. A subset of responding clones appeared in pre-infection memory, suggesting cross-reactive memory joined.

TCRdb reprocessed the 5' RACE reads with MiXCR, giving one entry per CDR3 protein. The sample has about 340,000 distinct CDR3 sequences, 20% to 25% seen once. The CDR3 totals 16 residues. With V trimmed by 0 bases and J by 3 bases, 8 bases remained unmatched. Germline-derived CDR1 and CDR2 are SGHRS and YFSETQ. There are a few counts of this clonotype. The antigen remains undetermined. The rearrangement uses TRBV5-1 and TRBJ2-7, with TRBD1 identical over 8 bases. The sequenced sample consisted of PBMCs or a T cell subset sorted from them (not recorded which). The sequence was obtained from an adult woman who had mild COVID-19 (a few samples of this study predate the infection). Cell type and time point are not known. The CDR3 sequence is CASSLGTGGSIYEQYF. The CDR3 DNA is TGCGCCAGCAGCTTGGGAACAGGGGGATCGATCTACGAGCAGTACTTC.